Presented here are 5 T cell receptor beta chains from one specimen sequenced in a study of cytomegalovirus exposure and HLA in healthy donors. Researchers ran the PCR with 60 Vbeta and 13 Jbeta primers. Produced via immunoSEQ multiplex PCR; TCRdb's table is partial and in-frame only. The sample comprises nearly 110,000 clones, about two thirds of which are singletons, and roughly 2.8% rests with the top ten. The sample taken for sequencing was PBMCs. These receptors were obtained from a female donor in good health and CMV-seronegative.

CDR3 nucleotide sequence: TGTGCCAGCAGTGAACCCGGTGCACTCACTGAAGCTTTCTTT. It codes for CASSEPGALTEAFF. The chain has TRBV6-1 and TRBJ1-1; D is ambiguous. Per the germline V gene, CDR1 is MNHNS and CDR2 is SASEGT. CDR3 length equals 14 residues. Between the trimmed V and J ends, which lost 2 bases and 4 bases, there was a span of 11 bases.

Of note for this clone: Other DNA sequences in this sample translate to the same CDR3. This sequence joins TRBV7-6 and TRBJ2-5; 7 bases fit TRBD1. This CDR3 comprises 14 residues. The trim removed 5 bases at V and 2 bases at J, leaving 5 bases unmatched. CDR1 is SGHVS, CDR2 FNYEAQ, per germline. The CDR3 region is CASSQMGQQETQYF. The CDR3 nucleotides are TGTGCCAGCAGCCAAATGGGACAGCAAGAGACCCAGTACTTC.

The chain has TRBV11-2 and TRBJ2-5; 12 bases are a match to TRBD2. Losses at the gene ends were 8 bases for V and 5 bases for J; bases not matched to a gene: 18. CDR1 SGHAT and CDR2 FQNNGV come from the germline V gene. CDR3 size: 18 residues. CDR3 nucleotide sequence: TGTGCCAGCGAGGCACTTTTGCGAACTAGCGGGAGGCGGGAGACCCAGTACTTC. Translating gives CASEALLRTSGRRETQYF.

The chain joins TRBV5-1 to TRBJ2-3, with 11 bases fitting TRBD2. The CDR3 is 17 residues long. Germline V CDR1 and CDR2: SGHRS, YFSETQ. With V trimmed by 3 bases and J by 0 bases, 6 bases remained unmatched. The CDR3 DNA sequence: TGCGCCAGCAGCTCGGGACTAGCGGACCATAGCACAGATACGCAGTATTTT. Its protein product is CASSSGLADHSTDTQYF.

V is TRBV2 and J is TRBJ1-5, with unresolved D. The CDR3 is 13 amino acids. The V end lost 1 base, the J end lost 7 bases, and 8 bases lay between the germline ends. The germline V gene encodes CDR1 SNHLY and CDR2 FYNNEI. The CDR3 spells CASSEELRQPQHF. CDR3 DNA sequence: TGTGCCAGCAGTGAAGAACTACGGCAGCCCCAGCATTTT.